These 20 T cell receptor beta chains came from one sample sequenced in a study of regulatory T cells in long-lasting Graves disease. Time point indicated: persistent/refractory GD, antithyroid drugs over 5 years with positive TRAb. Construction of the TCR library relied on RNA isolated from PBMCs. Construction of TCR beta libraries relied on iRepertoire HTBI primers and on Arm-PCR targeting CDR3 regions. TCRdb called the multiplex PCR reads again in MiXCR, with one record for every CDR3 protein. The sample lists about 470,000 distinct CDR3 sequences; less than 25% were seen once. The sample consisted of peripheral blood mononuclear cells (PBMCs), taken when the disease was refractory, from a patient treated with antithyroid drugs. The receptors come from a female donor with Graves disease.

This clonotype was detected only a few times. In nucleotides, the CDR3 is TGTGCCAGCAGCTTAGCCCCGAGGACTAGCGGGATGACAGATACGCAGTATTTT. Encoded protein: CASSLAPRTSGMTDTQYF. The chain combines TRBV7-8 with TRBJ2-3; 12 positions agree with TRBD2. V lost 0 bases and J lost 3; bases outside the gene matches: 7. Germline loops: CDR1 SGHVS, CDR2 FQNEAQ. This CDR3 has 18 residues.

This clonotype was counted once. This chain links TRBV10-3 with TRBJ2-2; D is ambiguous. Germline loops: CDR1 ENHRY, CDR2 SYGVKD. The V end lost 7 bases, the J end lost 0 bases, and 12 bases lay between the germline ends. This CDR3 comprises 15 residues. CDR3 sequence reads: CAITQGASNTGELFF. CDR3 coding DNA: TGTGCCATCACCCAAGGAGCGTCGAACACCGGGGAGCTGTTTTTT.

J is TRBJ2-7 and V is TRBV5-1; D unclear. Trimming took 7 bases from V and 3 from J, leaving 14 bases between them. Germline CDR1 and CDR2: SGHRS and YFSETQ. The CDR3 is 13 residues long. The DNA for the CDR3 is TGCGCCAGCCGTCTTCCTGAGGTCTACGAGCAGTACTTC. Protein sequence: CASRLPEVYEQYF.

Ten or more counts support this clonotype. The V gene is TRBV24-1, the J gene TRBJ2-5, with a possible D match to TRBD1 (5 bases). Germline V gene sequence: CDR1 KGHDR, CDR2 SFDVKD. CDR3 length equals 15 residues. Trimming pared 4 bases from V and 0 bases from J, leaving 11 bases between. CDR3 nucleotides: TGTGCCACCAGTGACGGTCGACAGAACCAAGAGACCCAGTACTTC. Translated, it gives CATSDGRQNQETQYF.

The V gene is TRBV29-1, the J gene TRBJ2-7, with TRBD2 as a possible D gene (6 bases). This CDR3 region has 14 residues. Germline V CDR1 and CDR2: SQVTM, ANQGSEA. V lost 4 bases and J 4 bases, leaving 17 bases between the germline ends. Written as DNA, the CDR3 is TGCAGCGTTGGGGGGGTGAATTGGGCGTACGAGCAGTACTTC. The encoded protein is CSVGGVNWAYEQYF.

This clonotype was seen many times. The chain couples TRBV3-1 to TRBJ1-1; D remains ambiguous. Between the trimmed V and J ends, which lost 1 base and 5 bases, there was a span of 5 bases. In germline, CDR1 is LGHDT, CDR2 YNNKEL (reference sequence). The CDR3 has 12 amino acids. CDR3 sequence (DNA): TGTGCCAGCAGCCAAGTGGGTACTGAAGCTTTCTTT. Protein product: CASSQVGTEAFF.

Comment on this clonotype: One junction end disagrees with the germline gene, perhaps due to a read error. The chain uses TRBV20-1 and TRBJ2-7; D is possibly TRBD2 (5 bases). This CDR3 contains 13 residues. The germline V gene has CDR1 DFQATT and CDR2 SNEGSKA (reference sequence). This CDR3 is CSARGQLYYEQYF. CDR3 nucleotides: TGCAGTGCGAGAGGGCAGCTGTATTACGAGCAGTACTTC.

This clonotype has more than one count but fewer than ten. The gene calls are TRBV7-9 and TRBJ2-2, with D possibly being TRBD1 (6 bases). V was trimmed by 3 bases and J by 1 base, leaving 9 bases between them. Germline V gene sequence: CDR1 SEHNR, CDR2 FQNEAQ (reference sequence). This CDR3 is built from 15 residues. In DNA, the CDR3 is TGTGCCAGCAGCTTCCGGACAGAGAACACCGGGGAGCTGTTTTTT. Translating it yields CASSFRTENTGELFF.

The genes are TRBV12-3 or TRBV12-4 and TRBJ2-7; D gene uncertain. The CDR3 consists of 13 residues. Trimming left V 6 bases short and J 0 bases short, with 9 bases between. The CDR3: CASRGQASYEQYF. In nucleotides, the CDR3 is TGTGCCAGCAGGGGCCAGGCCTCCTACGAGCAGTACTTC.

This clonotype came up a few times. The chain recombines TRBV4-2 with TRBJ2-7; 11 nucleotides align to TRBD2. Germline CDR1 LGHNA, CDR2 YNFKEQ. After removal of 2 bases from V and 6 bases from J, the junction contained 12 bases not matched to a gene. The CDR3 covers 17 residues. The CDR3 reads CASSQPGLAVPEGEQYF. CDR3 bases: TGTGCCAGCAGCCAACCGGGACTAGCGGTGCCTGAGGGCGAGCAGTACTTC.

At least ten counts were recorded for this clonotype. The V gene is TRBV12-5, the J gene TRBJ1-1; no clear D gene. The CDR3 spans 13 residues. Trimming pared 8 bases from V and 8 bases from J, leaving 18 bases between. Germline CDR1 reads LGHNT; CDR2 reads FRNRAP. The CDR3 nucleotides read TGTGCTAGTAGGTCGAGTTACTCCGGGGAAGCTTTCTTT. Translating it yields CASRSSYSGEAFF.

This chain links TRBV6-2 or TRBV6-3 with TRBJ2-1; D assignment may be TRBD1 or TRBD2 (5 bases each). Germline values: CDR1 MNHEY, CDR2 SVGEGT. Trimming cost V 7 bases and J 8 bases, with 18 bases left between them. This CDR3 contains 14 residues. The CDR3 sequence is CASTSGTDNYEQFF. CDR3 DNA sequence: TGTGCCAGCACGTCCGGGACGGACAACTATGAGCAGTTCTTC.

This clonotype was seen at least ten times. V gene TRBV20-1 combines with J gene TRBJ1-2; TRBD1 aligns across 10 bases. From germline, CDR1 is DFQATT and CDR2 SNEGSKA (reference sequence). The length of the CDR3 is 13 residues. CDR3 sequence: CSPGQGGNYGYTF. The DNA of the CDR3 is TGCAGCCCAGGACAGGGGGGTAACTATGGCTACACCTTC.

A few counts support this clonotype. V gene TRBV7-8 combines with J gene TRBJ2-5; TRBD2 matches at 14 bases. The CDR3 runs 16 residues. Germline assignment: CDR1 SGHVS and CDR2 FQNEAQ. The V and J ends lost 2 bases and 5 bases, in that order; junction bases with no gene match: 4. The CDR3 DNA reads TGTGCCAGCAGCTTACGACTAGCGGGAGGGCCGGAGACCCAGTACTTC. It translates to CASSLRLAGGPETQYF.

The chain links TRBV19 to TRBJ1-5; D is perhaps TRBD1 (6 bases). Trimming removed 1 base from V and 1 base from J, with 14 bases in between. Germline-derived CDR1 and CDR2 are LNHDA and SQIVND (reference sequence). This CDR3 is built from 17 residues. CDR3 protein: CASSIVTRGSSNQPQHF. In DNA form, the CDR3 reads TGTGCCAGTAGTATAGTTACCAGGGGTTCGAGCAATCAGCCCCAGCATTTT. The full variable domain, rest sourced from reference TRBV19 and TRBJ1-5, is DGGITQSPKYLFRKEGQNVTLSCEQNLNHDAMYWYRQDPGQGLRLIYYSQIVNDFQKGDIAEGYSVSREKKESFPLTVTSAQKNPTAFYLCASSIVTRGSSNQPQHFGDGTRLSIL.

This clonotype showed up many times. V and J are TRBV28 and TRBJ2-7; the match to TRBD2 covers 12 bases. Germline CDR1 reads MDHEN; CDR2 reads SYDVKM. The CDR3 has 15 residues. V shed 6 bases, J shed 3 bases, and the junction held 6 bases outside the gene matches. This CDR3 reads CASSPRTSGIYEQYF. The CDR3 region has the DNA TGTGCCAGCAGCCCGAGGACTAGCGGGATCTACGAGCAGTACTTC.

This clonotype appeared a few times. The rearrangement uses TRBV20-1 and TRBJ1-1; the D is unclear. The V and J ends lost 3 bases and 1 base respectively, with 9 bases between them. The CDR3 totals 13 residues. In germline, CDR1 is DFQATT, CDR2 SNEGSKA (reference sequence). The DNA for the CDR3 is TGCAGTGCTAGGGTTGCAGAGAACACTGAAGCTTTCTTT. The encoded protein is CSARVAENTEAFF.

This clonotype was found many times. CDR3 sequence reads: CASSFGQGNTEAFF. The CDR3 DNA sequence: TGTGCCAGCAGTTTTGGACAGGGAAACACTGAAGCTTTCTTT. The gene calls are TRBV28 and TRBJ1-1, with 8 positions matching TRBD1. Germline V lookup: CDR1 MDHEN, CDR2 SYDVKM. The CDR3 covers 14 residues. Trimming took 3 bases from V and 2 from J; bases not matched to a gene: 2.

This clonotype has at least ten counts. The CDR3 region is CASSLSREYEQYF. In DNA form, the CDR3 reads TGTGCCAGCAGCTTAAGCCGGGAGTACGAGCAGTACTTC. The V gene is TRBV11-2, the J gene TRBJ2-7; maybe TRBD2 (6 bases). V lost 2 bases to trimming and J lost 4 bases, with 9 bases between them. This CDR3 is built from 13 residues. Germline V gene sequence: CDR1 SGHAT, CDR2 FQNNGV.

The chain couples TRBV12-3 or TRBV12-4 to TRBJ2-7; D perhaps matches TRBD1 (6 bases). V gave up 5 bases and J gave up 6 bases, with 23 bases separating them. The CDR3 length is 16 residues. As DNA, the CDR3 is TGTGCCAGCAGTCGATCAAAGACAGGTCTTTTTTTCGAGCAGTACTTC. Its protein product is CASSRSKTGLFFEQYF.